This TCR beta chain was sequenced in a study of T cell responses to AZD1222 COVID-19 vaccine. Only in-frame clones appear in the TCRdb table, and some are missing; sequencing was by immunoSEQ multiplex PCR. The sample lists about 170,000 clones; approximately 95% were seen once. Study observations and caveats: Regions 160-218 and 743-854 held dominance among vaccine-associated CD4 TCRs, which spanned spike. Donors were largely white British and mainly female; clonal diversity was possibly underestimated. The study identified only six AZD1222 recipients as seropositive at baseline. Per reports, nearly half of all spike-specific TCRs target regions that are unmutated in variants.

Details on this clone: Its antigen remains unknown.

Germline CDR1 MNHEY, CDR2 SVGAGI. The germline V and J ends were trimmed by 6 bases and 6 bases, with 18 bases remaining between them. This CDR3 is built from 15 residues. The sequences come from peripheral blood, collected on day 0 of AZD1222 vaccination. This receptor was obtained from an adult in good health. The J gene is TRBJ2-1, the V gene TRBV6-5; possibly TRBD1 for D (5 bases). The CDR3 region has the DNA TGTGCCAGCAGGCAGAAGGCTGCAGGGCTCAATGAGCAGTTCTTC. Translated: CASRQKAAGLNEQFF.